Below, 18 T cell receptor beta chains from the same sample are listed, as sequenced in a study of blood T cell repertoires in COVID-19. The method was immunoSEQ multiplex PCR; TCRdb's version includes in-frame clones alone and lacks a portion of them. Among 150,000 to 200,000 clones listed, roughly nine tenths were seen once. Sequencing input: peripheral blood. These receptors all come from a woman aged 55-69 years with COVID-19, enrolled during active disease.

This clone was found a few times. The rearrangement uses TRBV19 and TRBJ1-1; a possible D gene is TRBD1 (5 bases). V was cut by 9 bases and J by 6 bases, with 17 bases left in between. Germline-derived CDR1 and CDR2 are LNHDA and SQIVND (reference sequence). The CDR3 length is 13 residues. The CDR3 sequence: CASRQSTESEAFF. The CDR3 DNA follows: TGTGCCAGCAGACAGTCAACCGAGTCTGAAGCTTTCTTT.

The chain combines TRBV19 with TRBJ1-5, with D maybe TRBD1 (6 bases). The CDR3 has 14 amino acids. The V gene's germline CDR1 is LNHDA and CDR2 SQIVND (reference sequence). Trimming removed 5 bases from V and 3 bases from J, with 11 bases in between. CDR3 sequence: CASSFTGFNQPQHF. CDR3 in DNA: TGTGCCAGTAGTTTCACAGGGTTCAATCAGCCCCAGCATTTT. Combining the CDR3 with reference TRBV19 and TRBJ1-5 gives the whole variable domain DGGITQSPKYLFRKEGQNVTLSCEQNLNHDAMYWYRQDPGQGLRLIYYSQIVNDFQKGDIAEGYSVSREKKESFPLTVTSAQKNPTAFYLCASSFTGFNQPQHFGDGTRLSIL.

V is TRBV9 and J is TRBJ2-7, with D perhaps TRBD1 (6 bases). The V gene lost 4 bases and the J gene lost 4 bases, with 15 bases spanning the gap. CDR3 length: 14 amino acids. Germline lookup yields CDR1 SGDLS and CDR2 YYNGEE. The CDR3 spells CASSPVGQTYEQYF. The CDR3 DNA reads as TGTGCCAGCAGCCCCGTAGGACAGACTTACGAGCAGTACTTC.

The V call is TRBV25-1, the J call TRBJ2-7; D is uncertain. This CDR3 contains 11 residues. Germline V CDR1 and CDR2: MGHDK, SYGVNS. V lost 3 bases and J 3 bases, leaving 3 bases between the germline ends. CDR3 sequence (DNA): TGTGCCAGCAGTGACGGCTACGAGCAGTACTTC. Protein product: CASSDGYEQYF.

This chain uses TRBV15 with TRBJ2-1; 7 nucleotides match TRBD2. V lost 0 bases, J lost 2 bases, and 10 bases stayed unmatched. The germline gives CDR1 LNHNV, CDR2 YYDKDF (reference sequence). The CDR3 runs 18 residues. Written as DNA, the CDR3 is TGTGCCACCAGCAGAGATCGGCTAGCGGAGCCCCCCTACAATGAGCAGTTCTTC. It translates to CATSRDRLAEPPYNEQFF.

The rearrangement uses TRBV12-3 or TRBV12-4 and TRBJ1-1, with TRBD1 as a possible D gene (6 bases). The CDR3 runs to 13 residues. The V end lost 2 bases, the J end lost 6 bases, and 10 bases lay between the germline ends. This chain's CDR3 is CASSLKGDAEAFF. CDR3 DNA sequence: TGTGCCAGCAGTTTAAAGGGGGATGCTGAAGCTTTCTTT.

V is TRBV6-5 and J is TRBJ1-1; 7 bases fit TRBD1. V lost 10 bases and J lost 0; bases outside the gene matches: 5. Germline V gene data show CDR1 as MNHEY and CDR2 as SVGAGI. This CDR3 has 13 residues. This CDR3 is CATYRGMNTEAFF. CDR3 DNA: TGTGCCACTTACAGGGGAATGAACACTGAAGCTTTCTTT.

V is TRBV27 and J is TRBJ1-2, with 7 bases matching TRBD1. This CDR3 region has 15 residues. Trimming took 0 bases from V and 8 from J; bases not matched to a gene: 9. Per germline, CDR1 MNHEY and CDR2 SMNVEV (reference sequence). This CDR3 reads CASSLSPQGTLGYTF. The CDR3 DNA sequence: TGTGCCAGCAGTTTATCCCCACAGGGGACTTTAGGCTACACCTTC.

This clone was observed once. This rearrangement joins TRBV7-9 to TRBJ2-7, with 14 bases fitting TRBD2. Trimming cost V 5 bases and J 3 bases; bases outside gene matches: 9. The length of the CDR3 is 17 residues. The germline gives CDR1 SEHNR, CDR2 FQNEAQ (reference sequence). The CDR3 sequence is CASSRYGTSGGIYEQYF. Written as DNA, the CDR3 is TGTGCCAGCAGCAGATACGGGACTAGCGGGGGAATCTACGAGCAGTACTTC.

The chain links TRBV7-8 to TRBJ2-7; 9 bases agree with TRBD1. This CDR3 spans 15 amino acids. The J segment lost 3 bases and the V segment lost 4 bases, leaving 7 bases of the junction unmatched. From germline, CDR1 is SGHVS and CDR2 FQNEAQ. The DNA for the CDR3 is TGTGCCAGCAGCTCACGGACAGGGGTCGACTACGAGCAGTACTTC. Protein: CASSSRTGVDYEQYF.

V is TRBV4-3 and J is TRBJ1-4, with D possibly being TRBD1 (5 bases). The germline CDR1 and CDR2 sequences are LGHNA and YSLEER. CDR3 length: 15 residues. The ends were cut back, 1 base at V and 8 bases at J, with 14 bases in the middle. The CDR3 region has the DNA TGCGCCAGCAGCCAAGTTAAGGGGCTGGGGGAAAAACTGTTTTTT. Encoded protein: CASSQVKGLGEKLFF.

This clone was detected once. The chain recombines TRBV5-1 with TRBJ2-2; D unresolved. The CDR3 extends over 12 amino acids. Germline CDR1 is SGHRS and CDR2 is YFSETQ. The V gene lost 1 base and the J gene lost 7 bases, with 5 bases spanning the gap. The CDR3 sequence: CASSLNLGELFF. CDR3 coding DNA: TGCGCCAGCAGCTTGAATCTCGGGGAGCTGTTTTTT.

CDR3 in DNA: TGTGCCAGCAGCGCCGACAGGGGTGAAGCTTTCTTT. Its protein is CASSADRGEAFF. The rearrangement uses TRBV7-9 and TRBJ1-1; TRBD1 agrees at 8 bases. The length of the CDR3 is 12 residues. The ends lost 5 bases at V and 7 bases at J; junction bases unmatched: 3. Germline-derived CDR1 and CDR2 are SEHNR and FQNEAQ (reference sequence). Complete variable domain (other parts from reference TRBV7-9 and TRBJ1-1): DTGVSQNPRHKITKRGQNVTFRCDPISEHNRLYWYRQTLGQGPEFLTYFQNEAQLEKSRLLSDRFSAERPKGSFSTLEIQRTEQGDSAMYLCASSADRGEAFFGQGTRLTVV.

The chain employs TRBV7-2 and TRBJ2-1; TRBD2 agrees at 9 bases. Germline CDR1 reads SGHTA; CDR2 reads FQGNSA. Trimming took 8 bases from V and 10 from J; bases not matched to a gene: 15. There are 15 residues in the CDR3. CDR3 residues: CASSVAGTSLGEQFF. The CDR3, as DNA: TGTGCCAGCTCGGTGGCGGGGACTAGCTTGGGGGAGCAGTTCTTC.

J is TRBJ1-2 and V is TRBV28; 9 positions agree with TRBD1. Germline lookup yields CDR1 MDHEN and CDR2 SYDVKM. The CDR3 has 16 residues. Losses at the gene ends were 2 bases for V and 2 bases for J; bases not matched to a gene: 6. Here the CDR3 DNA reads TGTGCCAGCAGTTTAGAGGGACAGGGAGTGAACTATGGCTACACCTTC. Amino acids: CASSLEGQGVNYGYTF.

This clone appeared once. This chain joins TRBV28 and TRBJ2-1; 10 positions agree with TRBD2. Per germline, CDR1 MDHEN and CDR2 SYDVKM. V dropped 3 bases and J dropped 9; count of bases not matched to a gene: 8. CDR3 size: 15 residues. CDR3 loop: CASSLRLAGAGEQFF. CDR3 nucleotide sequence: TGTGCCAGCAGTTTGCGTCTAGCGGGAGCCGGTGAGCAGTTCTTC.

The chain combines TRBV18 with TRBJ1-1, with D perhaps matching TRBD1 (5 bases). V lost 3 bases to trimming and J lost 4 bases, with 9 bases between them. CDR1 KGHSH and CDR2 LQKENI come from the germline V gene. The CDR3 extends over 13 amino acids. The chain's CDR3 is CASSPGLITEAFF. CDR3 coding DNA: TGTGCCAGCTCACCGGGACTGATCACTGAAGCTTTCTTT.

V and J are TRBV30 and TRBJ1-2; tentatively, D is TRBD1 (5 bases). Germline V gene sequence: CDR1 GTSNPN, CDR2 SVGIG (reference sequence). CDR3 length: 13 residues. Trimming removed 5 bases at V and 5 bases at J, with 15 bases between. CDR3 in DNA: TGTGCCTGGGGGAAGGGGCAATTGTATGGCTACACCTTC. Protein: CAWGKGQLYGYTF.